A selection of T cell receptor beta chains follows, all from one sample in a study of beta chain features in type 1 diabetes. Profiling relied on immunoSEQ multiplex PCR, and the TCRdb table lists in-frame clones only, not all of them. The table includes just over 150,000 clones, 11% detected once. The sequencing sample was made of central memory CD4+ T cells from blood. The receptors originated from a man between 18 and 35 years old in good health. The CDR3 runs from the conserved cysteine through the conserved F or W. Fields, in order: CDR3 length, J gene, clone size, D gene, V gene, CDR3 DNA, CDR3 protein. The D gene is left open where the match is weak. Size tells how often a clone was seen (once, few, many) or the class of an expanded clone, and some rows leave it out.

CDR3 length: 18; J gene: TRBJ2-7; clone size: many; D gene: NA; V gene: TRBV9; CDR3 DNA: TGTGCCAGCAGCGTAGTCTCTCGAACGGGACCGCGGAGCCTCGAGCAGTACTTC; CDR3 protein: CASSVVSRTGPRSLEQYF
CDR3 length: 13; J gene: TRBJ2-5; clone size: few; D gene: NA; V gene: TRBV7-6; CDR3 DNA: TGTGCCAGCAGTTTAAGGGGCCAAGAGACCCAGTACTTC; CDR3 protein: CASSLRGQETQYF
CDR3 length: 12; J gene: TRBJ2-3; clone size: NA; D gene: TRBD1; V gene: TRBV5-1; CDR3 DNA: TGCGCCAGCAGCTTGGTCACAGGGGACCCGTATTTT; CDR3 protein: CASSLVTGDPYF
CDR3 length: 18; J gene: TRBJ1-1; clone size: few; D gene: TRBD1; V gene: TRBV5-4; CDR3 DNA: TGTGCCAGCAGCCCGCGGACAGGGGGGAGTTCAGGAACAACTGAAGCTTTCTTT; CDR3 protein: CASSPRTGGSSGTTEAFF
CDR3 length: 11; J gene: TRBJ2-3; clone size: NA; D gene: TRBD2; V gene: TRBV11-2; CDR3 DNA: TGTGCCAGCAGCTCGGGACTAAAGCAGTATTTT; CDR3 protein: CASSSGLKQYF
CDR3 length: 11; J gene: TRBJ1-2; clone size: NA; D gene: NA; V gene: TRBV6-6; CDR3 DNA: TGTGCCAGCAGTTACTCTAACGGCTACACCTTC; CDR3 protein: CASSYSNGYTF
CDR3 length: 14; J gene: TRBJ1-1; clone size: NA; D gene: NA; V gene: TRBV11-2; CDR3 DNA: TGTGCCAGCAGCTCCTCAGACAGGAACACTGAAGCTTTCTTT; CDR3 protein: CASSSSDRNTEAFF
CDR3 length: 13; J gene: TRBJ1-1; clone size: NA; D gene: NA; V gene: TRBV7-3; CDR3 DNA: TGTGCCAGCAGCTTAGTTGTGAACACTGAAGCTTTCTTT; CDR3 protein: CASSLVVNTEAFF
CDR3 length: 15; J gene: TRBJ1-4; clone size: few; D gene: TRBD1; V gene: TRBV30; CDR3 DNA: TGTGCCTGGAGTCCACGGACAGGGACTGGTGAAAAACTGTTTTTT; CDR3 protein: CAWSPRTGTGEKLFF
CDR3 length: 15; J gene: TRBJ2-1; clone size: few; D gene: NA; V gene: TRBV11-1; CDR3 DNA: TGTGCCAGCAGCTTTGGAGGCGGTCCCGACAATGAGCAGTTCTTC; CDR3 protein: CASSFGGGPDNEQFF